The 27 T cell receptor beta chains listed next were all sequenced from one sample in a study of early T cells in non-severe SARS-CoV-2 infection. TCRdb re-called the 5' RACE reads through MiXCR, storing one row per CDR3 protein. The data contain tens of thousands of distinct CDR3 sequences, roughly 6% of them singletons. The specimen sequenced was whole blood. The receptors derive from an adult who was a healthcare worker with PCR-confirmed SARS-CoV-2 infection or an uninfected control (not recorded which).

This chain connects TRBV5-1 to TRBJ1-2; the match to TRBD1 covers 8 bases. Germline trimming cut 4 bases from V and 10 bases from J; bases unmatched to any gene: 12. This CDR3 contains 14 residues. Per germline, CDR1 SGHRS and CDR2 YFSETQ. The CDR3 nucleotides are TGCGCCAGCAGCCCGGGGACAGGAGGTCTCGTCTACACCTTC. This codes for CASSPGTGGLVYTF.

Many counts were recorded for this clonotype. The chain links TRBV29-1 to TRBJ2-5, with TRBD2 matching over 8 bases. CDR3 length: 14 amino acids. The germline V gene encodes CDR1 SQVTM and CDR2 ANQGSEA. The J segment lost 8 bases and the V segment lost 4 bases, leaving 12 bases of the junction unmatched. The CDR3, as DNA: TGCAGCGTTGCCCCCCAGACTAGCGCGATAACCCAGTACTTC. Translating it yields CSVAPQTSAITQYF.

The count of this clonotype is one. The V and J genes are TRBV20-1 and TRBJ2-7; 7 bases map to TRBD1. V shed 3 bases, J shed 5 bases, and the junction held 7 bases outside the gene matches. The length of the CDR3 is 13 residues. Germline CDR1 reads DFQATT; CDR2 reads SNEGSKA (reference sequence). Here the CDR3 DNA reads TGCAGTGCTAGCTCCAGGGGGTTCGACGAGCAGTACTTC. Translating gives CSASSRGFDEQYF.

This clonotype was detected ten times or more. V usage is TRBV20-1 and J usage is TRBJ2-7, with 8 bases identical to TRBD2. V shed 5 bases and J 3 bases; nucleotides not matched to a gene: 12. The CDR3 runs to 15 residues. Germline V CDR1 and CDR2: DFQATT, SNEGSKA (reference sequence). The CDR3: CSARMISGAFYEQYF. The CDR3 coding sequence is TGCAGTGCTCGAATGATTAGCGGGGCATTCTACGAGCAGTACTTC.

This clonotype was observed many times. This CDR3 is CASSEEPSSGRARDNIQYF. CDR3 nucleotides: TGTGCCAGCAGTGAAGAGCCGAGTAGCGGGAGGGCCCGTGATAACATTCAGTACTTC. The chain has TRBV6-1 and TRBJ2-4; TRBD2 matches at 11 bases. Germline CDR1 and CDR2: MNHNS and SASEGT. This CDR3 has 19 amino acids. The J segment lost 7 bases and the V segment lost 1 base, leaving 15 bases of the junction unmatched.

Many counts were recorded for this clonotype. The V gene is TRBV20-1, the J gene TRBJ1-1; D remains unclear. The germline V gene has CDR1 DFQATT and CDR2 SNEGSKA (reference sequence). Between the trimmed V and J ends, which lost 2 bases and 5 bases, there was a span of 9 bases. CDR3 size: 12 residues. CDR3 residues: CSARFSQTEAFF. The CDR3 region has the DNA TGCAGTGCTAGATTCAGTCAAACTGAAGCTTTCTTT.

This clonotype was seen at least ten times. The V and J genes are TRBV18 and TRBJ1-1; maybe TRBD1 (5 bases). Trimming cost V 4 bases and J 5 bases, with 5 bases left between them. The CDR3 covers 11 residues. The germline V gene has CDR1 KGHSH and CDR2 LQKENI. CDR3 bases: TGTGCCAGCTCACGACAGACTGAAGCTTTCTTT. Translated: CASSRQTEAFF.

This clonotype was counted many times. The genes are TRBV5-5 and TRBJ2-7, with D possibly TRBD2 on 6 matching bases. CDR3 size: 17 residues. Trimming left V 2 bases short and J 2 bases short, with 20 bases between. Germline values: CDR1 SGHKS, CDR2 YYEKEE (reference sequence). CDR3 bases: TGTGCCAGCAGCTTCGCCCATAGCGGAACACAAACCTACGAGCAGTACTTC. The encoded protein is CASSFAHSGTQTYEQYF.

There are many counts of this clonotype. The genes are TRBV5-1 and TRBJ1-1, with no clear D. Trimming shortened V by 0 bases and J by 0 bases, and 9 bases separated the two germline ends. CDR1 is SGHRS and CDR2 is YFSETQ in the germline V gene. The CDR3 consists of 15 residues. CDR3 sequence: CASSLAAGMNTEAFF. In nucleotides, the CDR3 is TGCGCCAGCAGCTTGGCGGCGGGGATGAACACTGAAGCTTTCTTT.

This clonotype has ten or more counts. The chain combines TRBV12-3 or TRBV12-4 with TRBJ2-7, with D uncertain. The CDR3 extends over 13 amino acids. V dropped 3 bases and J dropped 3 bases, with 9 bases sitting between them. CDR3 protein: CASSFLGNYEQYF. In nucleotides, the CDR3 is TGTGCCAGCAGTTTCCTGGGGAACTACGAGCAGTACTTC.

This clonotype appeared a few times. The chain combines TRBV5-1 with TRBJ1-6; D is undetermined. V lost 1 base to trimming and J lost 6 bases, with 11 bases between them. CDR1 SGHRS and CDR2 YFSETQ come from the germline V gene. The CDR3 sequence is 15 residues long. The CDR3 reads CASSLRAPGNSPLHF. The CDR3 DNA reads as TGCGCCAGCAGCTTGCGGGCCCCGGGTAATTCACCCCTCCACTTT.

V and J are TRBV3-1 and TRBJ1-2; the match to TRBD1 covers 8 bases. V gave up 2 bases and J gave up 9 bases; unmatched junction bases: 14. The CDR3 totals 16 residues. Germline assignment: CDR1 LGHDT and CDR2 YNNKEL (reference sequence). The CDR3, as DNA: TGTGCCAGCAGCCAATCAGGGACAGGAAGGAACGGGCGCTACACCTTC. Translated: CASSQSGTGRNGRYTF.

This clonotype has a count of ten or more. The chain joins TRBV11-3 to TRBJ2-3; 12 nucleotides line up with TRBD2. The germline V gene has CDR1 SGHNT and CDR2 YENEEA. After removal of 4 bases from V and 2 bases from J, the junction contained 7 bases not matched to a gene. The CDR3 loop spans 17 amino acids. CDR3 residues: CASSSGTSGLVTDTQYF. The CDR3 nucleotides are TGTGCCAGCAGCTCCGGGACTAGCGGGCTCGTCACAGATACGCAGTATTTT.

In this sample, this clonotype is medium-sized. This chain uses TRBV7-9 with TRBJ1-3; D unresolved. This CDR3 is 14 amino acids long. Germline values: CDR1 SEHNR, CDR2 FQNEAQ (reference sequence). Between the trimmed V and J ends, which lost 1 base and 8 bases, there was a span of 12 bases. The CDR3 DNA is TGTGCCAGCAGCTTAGTCTCCTATCCGGACACCATATATTTT. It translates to CASSLVSYPDTIYF. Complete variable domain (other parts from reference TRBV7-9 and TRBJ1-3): DTGVSQNPRHKITKRGQNVTFRCDPISEHNRLYWYRQTLGQGPEFLTYFQNEAQLEKSRLLSDRFSAERPKGSFSTLEIQRTEQGDSAMYLCASSLVSYPDTIYFGEGSWLTVV.

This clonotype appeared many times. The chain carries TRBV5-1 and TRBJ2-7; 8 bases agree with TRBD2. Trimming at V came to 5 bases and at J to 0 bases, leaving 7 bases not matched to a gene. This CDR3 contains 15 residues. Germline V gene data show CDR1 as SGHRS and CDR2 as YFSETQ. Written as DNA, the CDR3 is TGCGCCAGCAGATTGACTAGCGCCTACTCCTACGAGCAGTACTTC. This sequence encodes CASRLTSAYSYEQYF.

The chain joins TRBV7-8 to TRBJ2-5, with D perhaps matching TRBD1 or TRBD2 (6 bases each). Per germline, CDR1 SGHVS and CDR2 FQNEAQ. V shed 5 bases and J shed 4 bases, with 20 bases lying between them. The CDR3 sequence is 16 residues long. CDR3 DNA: TGTGCCAGCAGCCCGGGGGCAGGGCCCGCCGGAGAGACCCAGTACTTC. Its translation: CASSPGAGPAGETQYF. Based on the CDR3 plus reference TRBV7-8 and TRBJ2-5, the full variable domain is GAGVSQSPRYKVAKRGQDVALRCDPISGHVSLFWYQQALGQGPEFLTYFQNEAQLDKSGLPSDRFFAERPEGSVSTLKIQRTQQEDSAVYLCASSPGAGPAGETQYFGPGTRLLVL.

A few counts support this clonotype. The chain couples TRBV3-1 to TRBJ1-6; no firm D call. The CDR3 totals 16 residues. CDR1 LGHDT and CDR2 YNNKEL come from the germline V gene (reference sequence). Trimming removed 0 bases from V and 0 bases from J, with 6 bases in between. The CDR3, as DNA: TGTGCCAGCAGCCAAGAAGAGAGCTCCTATAATTCACCCCTCCACTTT. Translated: CASSQEESSYNSPLHF.

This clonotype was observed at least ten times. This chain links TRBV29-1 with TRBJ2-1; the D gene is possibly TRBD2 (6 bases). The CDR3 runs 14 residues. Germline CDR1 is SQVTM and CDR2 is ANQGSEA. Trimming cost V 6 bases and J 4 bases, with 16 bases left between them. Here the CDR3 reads CSVDGLALYNEQFF. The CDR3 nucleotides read TGCAGCGTCGATGGGCTAGCGTTGTACAATGAGCAGTTCTTC.

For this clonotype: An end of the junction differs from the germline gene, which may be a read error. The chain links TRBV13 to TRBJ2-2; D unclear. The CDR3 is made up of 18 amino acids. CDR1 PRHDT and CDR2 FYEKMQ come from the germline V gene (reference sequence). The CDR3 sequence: CVSSLGLWADQNTGELFF. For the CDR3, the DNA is TGTGTCAGCAGCTTAGGCCTCTGGGCGGACCAGAACACCGGGGAGCTGTTTTTT.

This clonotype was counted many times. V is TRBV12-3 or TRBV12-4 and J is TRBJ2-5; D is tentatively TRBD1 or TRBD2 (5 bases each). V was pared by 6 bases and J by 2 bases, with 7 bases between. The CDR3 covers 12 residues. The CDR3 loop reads CASSWGQETQYF. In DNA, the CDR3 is TGTGCCAGCAGCTGGGGGCAAGAGACCCAGTACTTC.

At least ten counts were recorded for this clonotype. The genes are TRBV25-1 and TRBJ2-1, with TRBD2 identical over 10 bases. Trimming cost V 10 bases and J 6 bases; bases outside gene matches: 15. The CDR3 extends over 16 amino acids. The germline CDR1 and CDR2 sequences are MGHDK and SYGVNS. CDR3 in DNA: TGTGCCACCCGACTGAGCGGGGGGGCCTTTGGCAATGAGCAGTTCTTC. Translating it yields CATRLSGGAFGNEQFF.

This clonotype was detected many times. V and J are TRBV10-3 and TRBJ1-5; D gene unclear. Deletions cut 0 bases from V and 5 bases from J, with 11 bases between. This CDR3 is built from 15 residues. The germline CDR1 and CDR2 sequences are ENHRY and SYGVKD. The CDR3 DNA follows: TGTGCCATCAGTGAGTCGATCCCCCGGGATCAGCCCCAGCATTTT. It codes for CAISESIPRDQPQHF.

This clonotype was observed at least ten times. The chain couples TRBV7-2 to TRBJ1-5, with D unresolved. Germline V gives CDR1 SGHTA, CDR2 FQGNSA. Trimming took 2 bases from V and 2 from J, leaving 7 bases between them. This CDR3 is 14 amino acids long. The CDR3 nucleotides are TGTGCCAGCAGCTTAAATCCGGGCAATCAGCCCCAGCATTTT. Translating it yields CASSLNPGNQPQHF.

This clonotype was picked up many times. CDR3 residues: CATYKSDNEQFF. CDR3 bases: TGTGCCACCTACAAGTCTGACAATGAGCAGTTCTTC. The chain combines TRBV9 with TRBJ2-1; the D is unclear. Looked up from germline, CDR1 is SGDLS and CDR2 is YYNGEE. V was trimmed by 9 bases and J by 5 bases, leaving 12 bases between them. CDR3 length: 12 residues.

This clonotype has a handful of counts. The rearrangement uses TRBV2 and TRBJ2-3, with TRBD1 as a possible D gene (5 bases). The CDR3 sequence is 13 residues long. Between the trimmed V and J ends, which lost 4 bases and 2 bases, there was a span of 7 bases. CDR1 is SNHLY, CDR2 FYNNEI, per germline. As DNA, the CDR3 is TGTGCCAGCAGTGGGGGCTACACAGATACGCAGTATTTT. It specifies CASSGGYTDTQYF.

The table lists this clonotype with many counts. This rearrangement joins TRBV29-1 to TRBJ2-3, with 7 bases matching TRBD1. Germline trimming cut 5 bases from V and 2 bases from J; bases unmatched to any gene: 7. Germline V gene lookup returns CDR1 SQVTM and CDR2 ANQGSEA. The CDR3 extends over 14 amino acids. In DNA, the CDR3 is TGCAGCGTTACAGGGGAACCCTTCACAGATACGCAGTATTTT. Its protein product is CSVTGEPFTDTQYF.

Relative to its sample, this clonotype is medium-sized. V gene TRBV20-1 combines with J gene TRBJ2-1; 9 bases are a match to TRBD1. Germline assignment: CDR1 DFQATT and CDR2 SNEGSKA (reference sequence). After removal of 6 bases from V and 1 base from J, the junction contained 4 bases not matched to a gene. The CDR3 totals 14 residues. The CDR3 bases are TGCAGTGCAACGGGACAGGGATCCTACAATGAGCAGTTCTTC. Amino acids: CSATGQGSYNEQFF.